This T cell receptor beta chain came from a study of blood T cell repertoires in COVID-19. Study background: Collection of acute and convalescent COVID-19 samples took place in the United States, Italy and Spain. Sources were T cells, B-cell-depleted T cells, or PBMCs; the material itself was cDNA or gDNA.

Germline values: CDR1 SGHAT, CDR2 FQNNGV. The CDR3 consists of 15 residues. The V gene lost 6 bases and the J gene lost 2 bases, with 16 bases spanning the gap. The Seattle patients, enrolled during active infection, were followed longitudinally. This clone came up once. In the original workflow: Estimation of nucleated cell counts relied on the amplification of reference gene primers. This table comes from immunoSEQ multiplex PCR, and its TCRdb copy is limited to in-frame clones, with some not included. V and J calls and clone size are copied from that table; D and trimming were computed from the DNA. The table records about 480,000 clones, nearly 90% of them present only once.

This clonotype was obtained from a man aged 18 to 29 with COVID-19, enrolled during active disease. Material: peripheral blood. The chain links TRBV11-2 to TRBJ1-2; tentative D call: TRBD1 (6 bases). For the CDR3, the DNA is TGTGCCAGCAGTAAGATACAGGGTCCCAACTATGGCTACACCTTC. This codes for CASSKIQGPNYGYTF. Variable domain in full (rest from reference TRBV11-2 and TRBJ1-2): EAGVAQSPRYKIIEKRQSVAFWCNPISGHATLYWYQQILGQGPKLLIQFQNNGVVDDSQLPKDRFSAERLKGVDSTLKIQPAKLEDSAVYLCASSKIQGPNYGYTFGSGTRLTVV.